The source of this T cell receptor beta chain is a study of radiation and T cells in renal cell carcinoma. Germline V lookup: CDR1 LNHDA, CDR2 SQIVND (reference sequence). Trimming took 5 bases from V and 7 from J, leaving 9 bases between them. The CDR3 consists of 12 residues. Sequencing was performed with immunoSEQ multiplex PCR; in TCRdb, only in-frame clones are kept and a portion is missing. The table lists some 78,000 clones, 80% to 90% of them singletons, with 6% in the top ten. Noted time point: blood 4 weeks post-SBRT, at nephrectomy. Treatment described: 15 Gy SBRT to primary tumor, nephrectomy 4 weeks later. Nephrectomy followed 15 Gy stereotactic body radiation by 4 weeks. Radiation-treated patients gave blood at baseline, week 2 and week 4. This renal cell carcinoma was of the clear cell type.

The receptor was isolated from a woman aged 65 to 85 with renal cell carcinoma. The chain combines TRBV19 with TRBJ1-5; weak D call: TRBD1 (5 bases). The sample consisted of blood, taken from a patient whose treatment included radiotherapy and nephrectomy. In nucleotides, the CDR3 is TGTGCCAGTAGTGTCAGGGACCAGCCCCAGCATTTT. This translates into CASSVRDQPQHF.